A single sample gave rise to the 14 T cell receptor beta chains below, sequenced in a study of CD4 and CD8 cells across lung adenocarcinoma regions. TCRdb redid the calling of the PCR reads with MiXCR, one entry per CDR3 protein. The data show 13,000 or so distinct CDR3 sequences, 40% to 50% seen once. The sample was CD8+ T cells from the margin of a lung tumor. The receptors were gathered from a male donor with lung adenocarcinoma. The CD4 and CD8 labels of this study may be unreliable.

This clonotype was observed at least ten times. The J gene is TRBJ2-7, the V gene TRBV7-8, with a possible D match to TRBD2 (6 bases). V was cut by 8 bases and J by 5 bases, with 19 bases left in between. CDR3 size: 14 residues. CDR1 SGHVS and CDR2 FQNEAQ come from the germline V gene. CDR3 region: CASGPYPGVNEQYF. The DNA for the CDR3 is TGTGCCAGCGGACCCTATCCGGGAGTTAACGAGCAGTACTTC.

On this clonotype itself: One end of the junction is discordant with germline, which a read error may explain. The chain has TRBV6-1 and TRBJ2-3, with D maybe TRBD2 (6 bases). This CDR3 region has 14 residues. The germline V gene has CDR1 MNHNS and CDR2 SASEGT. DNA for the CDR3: TGTGCGGGCAGTGGGGGGTGGGGCCAAGAGACGCAGTATTTC. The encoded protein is CAGSGGWGQETQYF.

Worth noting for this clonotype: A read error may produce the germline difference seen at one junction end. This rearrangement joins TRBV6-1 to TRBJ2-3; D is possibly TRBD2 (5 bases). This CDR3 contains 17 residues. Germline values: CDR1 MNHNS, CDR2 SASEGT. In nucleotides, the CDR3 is TGTGCCAGCTCCATTACCCGAGGACTTTACGTCAAAAATACTCAGTATTTC. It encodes CASSITRGLYVKNTQYF.

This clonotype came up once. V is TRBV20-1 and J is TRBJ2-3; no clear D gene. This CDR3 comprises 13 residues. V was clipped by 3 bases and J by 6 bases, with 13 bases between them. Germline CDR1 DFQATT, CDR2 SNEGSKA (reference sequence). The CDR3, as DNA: TGCAGTGCTAGTTTCCGATTGTGGGATACGCAGTATTTT. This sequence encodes CSASFRLWDTQYF.

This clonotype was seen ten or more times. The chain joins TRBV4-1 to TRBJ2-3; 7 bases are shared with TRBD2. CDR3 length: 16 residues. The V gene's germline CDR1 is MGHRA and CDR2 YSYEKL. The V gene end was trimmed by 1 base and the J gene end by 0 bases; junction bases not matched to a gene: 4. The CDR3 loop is CASSQAGTKSTDTQYF. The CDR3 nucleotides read TGCGCCAGCAGCCAAGCCGGGACTAAAAGCACAGATACGCAGTATTTT.

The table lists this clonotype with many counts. The CDR3 protein is CASSEDPPTPSGMTDTQYF. Here the CDR3 DNA reads TGTGCCAGCAGTGAAGACCCCCCTACTCCTAGCGGGATGACAGATACGCAGTATTTT. V usage is TRBV6-1 and J usage is TRBJ2-3; 9 nucleotides align to TRBD2. Germline assignment: CDR1 MNHNS and CDR2 SASEGT. This CDR3 region has 19 residues. The trim removed 1 base at V and 3 bases at J, leaving 14 bases unmatched.

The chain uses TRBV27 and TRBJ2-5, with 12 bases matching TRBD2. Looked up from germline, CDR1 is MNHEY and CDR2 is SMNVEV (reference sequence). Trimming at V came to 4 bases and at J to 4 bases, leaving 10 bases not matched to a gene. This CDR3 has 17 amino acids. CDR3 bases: TGTGCCAGCAGTTCGGGGCTAGCGGGAGGGGGCCCAGAGACCCAGTACTTC. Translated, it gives CASSSGLAGGGPETQYF.

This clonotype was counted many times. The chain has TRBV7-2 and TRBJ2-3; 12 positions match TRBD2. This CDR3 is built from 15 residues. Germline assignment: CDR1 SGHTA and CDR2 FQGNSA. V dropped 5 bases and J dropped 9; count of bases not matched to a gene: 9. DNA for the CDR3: TGTGCCAGCAGCCGCTTGACTAGCGGGAGTGTAACGCAGTATTTT. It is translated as CASSRLTSGSVTQYF.

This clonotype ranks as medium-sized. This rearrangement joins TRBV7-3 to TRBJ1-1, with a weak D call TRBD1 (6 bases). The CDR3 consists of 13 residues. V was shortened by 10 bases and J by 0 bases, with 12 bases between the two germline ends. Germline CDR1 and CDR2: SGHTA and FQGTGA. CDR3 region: CATSRDMNTEAFF. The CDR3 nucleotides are TGTGCCACCTCCAGGGACATGAACACTGAAGCTTTCTTT.

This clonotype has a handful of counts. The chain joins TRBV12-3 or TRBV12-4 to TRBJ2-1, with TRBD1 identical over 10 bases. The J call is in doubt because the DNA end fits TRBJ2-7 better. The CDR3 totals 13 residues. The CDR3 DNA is TGTGCCAGCAGGCCAGGACAGGGGGGCGAGCAGTACTTC. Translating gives CASRPGQGGEQYF.

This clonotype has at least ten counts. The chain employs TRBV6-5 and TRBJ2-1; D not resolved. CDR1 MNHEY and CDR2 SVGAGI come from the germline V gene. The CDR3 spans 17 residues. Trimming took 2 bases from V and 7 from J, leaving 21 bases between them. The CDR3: CASSYDLGNSFGNEQFF. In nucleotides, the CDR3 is TGTGCCAGCAGTTACGATCTAGGAAACTCTTTTGGGAATGAGCAGTTCTTC.

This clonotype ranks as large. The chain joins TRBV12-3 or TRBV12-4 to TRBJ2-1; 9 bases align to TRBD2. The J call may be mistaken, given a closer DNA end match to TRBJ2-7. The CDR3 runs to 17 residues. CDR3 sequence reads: CASSLVVSGGAYNEQYF. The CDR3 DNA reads TGTGCCAGCAGTTTAGTAGTTAGCGGGGGTGCGTACAATGAGCAGTACTTC.

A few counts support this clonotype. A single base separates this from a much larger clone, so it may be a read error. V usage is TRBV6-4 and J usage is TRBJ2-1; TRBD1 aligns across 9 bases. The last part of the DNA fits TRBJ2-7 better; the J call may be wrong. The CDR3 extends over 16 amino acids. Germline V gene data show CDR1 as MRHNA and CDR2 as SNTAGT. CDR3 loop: CASSAQTGGSYNEQYF. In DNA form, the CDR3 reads TGTGCCAGCAGTGCACAAACAGGGGGCTCCTACAATGAGCAGTACTTC.

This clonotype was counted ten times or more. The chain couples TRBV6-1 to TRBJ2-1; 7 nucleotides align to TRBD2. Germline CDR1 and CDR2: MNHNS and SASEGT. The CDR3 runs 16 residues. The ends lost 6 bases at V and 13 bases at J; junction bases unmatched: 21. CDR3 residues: CASSPMSGAIYNGQFF. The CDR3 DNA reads TGTGCCAGCAGCCCCATGAGCGGGGCCATCTACAATGGCCAGTTCTTC.